This T cell receptor (beta chain) was identified during a study of identical twins. TCRdb processed the 5' RACE reads anew with MiXCR; each CDR3 protein has one entry. The data hold around 490,000 distinct CDR3 sequences, with 13% to 15% observed a single time. These data are also associated with another study on yellow fever vaccine responses in identical twins.

The clonotype comes from a woman between 18 and 30 years old in good health. Sequencing input: CD4+ T cells sorted from blood.

The CDR3: CASSSGLAVSQFF. The CDR3 DNA reads TGTGCCAGCAGCTCAGGACTAGCGGTTTCACAGTTCTTC. V usage is TRBV7-2 and J usage is TRBJ2-1; 10 positions agree with TRBD2. The germline CDR1 and CDR2 sequences are SGHTA and FQGNSA. The CDR3 spans 13 residues. V lost 4 bases and J lost 13; bases outside the gene matches: 7.